This T cell receptor (beta chain) was identified in a study of blood T cell dynamics during melanoma immunotherapy. Whole-study context: First-line therapy was either pembrolizumab or nivolumab with ipilimumab for metastatic melanoma.

The data were produced by immunoSEQ multiplex PCR, yet TCRdb's version contains in-frame clones alone and is incomplete. Counted here are about 12,000 clones, around 87% occurring once; the ten biggest clones make up roughly 4%. Noted time point: week 3, after first cycle of checkpoint inhibitor. Prior systemic cancer therapy, immunosuppressant use and other active malignancies excluded patients. V was clipped by 7 bases and J by 4 bases; unmatched bases: 3. The V gene's germline CDR1 is LNHDA and CDR2 SQIVND (reference sequence). The CDR3 is 12 amino acids. This specimen consisted of blood, obtained from a patient treated with checkpoint blockade. The chain is built from TRBV19 and TRBJ1-2; 7 bases align to TRBD1. The clonotype comes from a human donor with melanoma. CDR3 amino acids: CASKQGSYGYTF. The CDR3 DNA follows: TGTGCCAGTAAACAGGGGTCCTATGGCTACACCTTC.